This TCR beta chain was observed in a study of molecular identifiers for immune sequencing clone quantification. Study details: In the replicates, RNA derived from around 18,000 or 91,000 naive CD8 cells was divided into five parts, and four were sequenced.

This clonotype has a handful of counts. Generation of bulk TCR libraries relied on previously described methods and listed TCR primers. TCRdb ran MiXCR on the PCR reads and lists one entry per CDR3 protein. The profile shows about 510,000 distinct CDR3 sequences, about 20% of them singletons. The CDR3 extends over 13 amino acids. Germline-derived CDR1 and CDR2 are MNHEY and SVGAGI. V was shortened by 0 bases and J by 6 bases, with 3 bases between the two germline ends. Sequencing input: naive CD8+ T cells from blood, with Jurkat cell RNA spiked in. Noted subset: FACS-sorted CD8+CD4-CCR7+CD45RA+ naive T cells. V and J are TRBV6-5 and TRBJ1-6; D gene ambiguous. The TCR was taken from a human donor in good health. Some libraries in this study had Jurkat cell RNA spiked in. The CDR3 protein is CASSYSRNSPLHF. In DNA, the CDR3 is TGTGCCAGCAGTTACTCCCGTAATTCACCCCTCCACTTT.